This T cell receptor beta chain was identified during a study of cytomegalovirus exposure and HLA in healthy donors. Germline V gene lookup returns CDR1 SGDLS and CDR2 YYNGEE. The CDR3 consists of 17 residues. V lost 0 bases, J lost 5 bases, and 5 bases stayed unmatched. Use of 60 Vbeta and 13 Jbeta primers characterized the PCR. Assay used: immunoSEQ multiplex PCR; TCRdb lists only in-frame clones, some missing. Counted here are 150,000 to 160,000 clones, 70% to 90% occurring once; the ten biggest clones make up roughly 5.3%. Worth noting for this clone: No antigen is known for it.

Findings and limits, study-wide: Upon later analysis, HLA-associated TCR beta chains proved more clonally expanded than other, equally common chains.

The V call is TRBV9, the J call TRBJ2-5; 15 bases align to TRBD2. The receptor comes from a woman aged 40 to 50 in good health and CMV-seropositive. Sequenced material: PBMCs. As DNA, the CDR3 is TGTGCCAGCAGCGTAGTAGGGGGGACTAGCGGGAGGGAGACCCAGTACTTC. The encoded protein is CASSVVGGTSGRETQYF.